This is a list of T cell receptor beta chains from one sample in a study of CD8 T cells in ankylosing spondylitis. A single record per CDR3 protein comes from TCRdb applying MiXCR to the 5' RACE reads. This table has more than 300,000 distinct CDR3 sequences, around 10% appearing once. Input material: blood, either unsorted or a sorted T cell fraction (not recorded which). Source of these receptors: a female donor with ankylosing spondylitis or in good health (not recorded which). CDR3s include the opening cysteine and the closing phenylalanine or tryptophan. A D gene is named only where the DNA matches it firmly. The size field is filled for only some rows; it gives once, few, many or a size class.

size: once; V: TRBV9; D: TRBD2; J: TRBJ2-5; CDR3: CASSAGLAGIQETQYF; DNA: TGTGCCAGCAGCGCTGGACTAGCGGGGATCCAAGAGACCCAGTACTTC
size: -; V: TRBV20-1; D: TRBD2; J: TRBJ2-2; CDR3: CSARGLAGGLAGELFF; DNA: TGCAGTGCTAGGGGACTAGCGGGAGGTTTAGCCGGGGAGCTGTTTTTT
size: many; V: TRBV20-1; D: -; J: TRBJ2-5; CDR3: CSARDVAEYQETQYF; DNA: TGCAGTGCTAGAGACGTAGCGGAGTACCAAGAGACCCAGTACTTC
size: few; V: TRBV20-1; D: -; J: TRBJ2-7; CDR3: CSARRGGGPDEQYF; DNA: TGCAGTGCTAGAAGGGGGGGAGGGCCGGACGAGCAGTACTTC
size: -; V: TRBV5-1; D: TRBD1; J: TRBJ1-4; CDR3: CASSLGDRGNEKLFF; DNA: TGCGCCAGCAGCTTGGGGGACAGGGGTAATGAAAAACTGTTTTTT
size: -; V: TRBV7-2; D: -; J: TRBJ1-3; CDR3: CASSLTKNSGNTIYF; DNA: TGTGCCAGCAGCCTAACTAAAAACTCTGGAAACACCATATATTTT
size: many; V: TRBV24-1; D: -; J: TRBJ2-2; CDR3: CATSDSSVPGFGFTGELFF; DNA: TGTGCCACCAGTGATTCATCCGTGCCGGGTTTCGGGTTCACCGGGGAGCTGTTTTTT
size: few; V: TRBV29-1; D: -; J: TRBJ1-6; CDR3: CSVGADSPLHF; DNA: TGCAGCGTTGGGGCGGATTCACCCCTCCACTTT
size: few; V: TRBV28; D: TRBD1; J: TRBJ1-4; CDR3: CASNSQGERIATNEKLFF; DNA: TGTGCCAGCAACTCACAGGGGGAGAGGATCGCAACTAATGAAAAACTGTTTTTT
size: few; V: TRBV7-2; D: -; J: TRBJ2-1; CDR3: CASSFELYNEQFF; DNA: TGTGCCAGCAGCTTCGAGCTATACAATGAGCAGTTCTTC
size: many; V: TRBV20-1; D: -; J: TRBJ1-1; CDR3: CSASRTGTEAFF; DNA: TGCAGTGCTAGCCGCACGGGCACTGAAGCTTTCTTT
size: -; V: TRBV6-2/TRBV6-3; D: TRBD1; J: TRBJ2-7; CDR3: CASSYGGQGAYEQYF; DNA: TGTGCCAGCAGTTACGGGGGACAGGGGGCCTACGAGCAGTACTTC
size: -; V: TRBV3-1; D: TRBD1; J: TRBJ1-4; CDR3: CASSFKGAGEKLFF; DNA: TGTGCCAGCAGCTTTAAGGGGGCCGGAGAAAAACTGTTTTTT
size: many; V: TRBV7-8; D: -; J: TRBJ2-2; CDR3: CASSPTRSRNWELFF; DNA: TGTGCCAGCAGCCCGACGAGAAGCCGGAATTGGGAGCTGTTTTTT
size: many; V: TRBV4-2; D: TRBD2; J: TRBJ2-3; CDR3: CASSHGGDTDTQYF; DNA: TGTGCCAGCAGCCACGGGGGGGACACAGATACGCAGTATTTT
size: many; V: TRBV20-1; D: -; J: TRBJ2-7; CDR3: CSASEPSGTRVREQYF; DNA: TGCAGTGCTAGCGAACCCTCCGGGACCCGGGTGAGGGAGCAGTACTTC